The T cell receptor beta chain under discussion was sequenced for a study of blood T cells in healthy people across ages. This CDR3 spans 15 amino acids. Germline V gene data show CDR1 as MGHRA and CDR2 as YSYEKL. V lost 0 bases, J lost 7 bases, and 13 bases lay in between. Of note for this clonotype: Its specificity is unknown.

The sample providers were healthy Caucasian people from Russia, aged roughly 6 to 95. The use of a sample-barcoded 5' primer and a J-beta primer mix characterized a second PCR of about 7 to 12 cycles. TCRdb reprocessed the 5' RACE reads with MiXCR, giving one entry per CDR3 protein. Counted here are about 1.6 million distinct CDR3 sequences, around 36% occurring once; the ten biggest clones make up approximately 10%. Study findings and constraints: Unsorted PBMC input precluded a conclusive naive versus antigen-experienced comparison. In long-lived donors, naive CD4+ cell counts and diversity exceeded those of aged donors.

Sequenced: blood. The TCR sequence derives from a woman in her 30s in good health. V usage is TRBV4-1 and J usage is TRBJ1-5, with a tentative D call TRBD1 (5 bases). This CDR3 reads CASSQDAGEWQPQHF. The CDR3 bases are TGCGCCAGCAGCCAAGATGCGGGGGAGTGGCAGCCCCAGCATTTT.